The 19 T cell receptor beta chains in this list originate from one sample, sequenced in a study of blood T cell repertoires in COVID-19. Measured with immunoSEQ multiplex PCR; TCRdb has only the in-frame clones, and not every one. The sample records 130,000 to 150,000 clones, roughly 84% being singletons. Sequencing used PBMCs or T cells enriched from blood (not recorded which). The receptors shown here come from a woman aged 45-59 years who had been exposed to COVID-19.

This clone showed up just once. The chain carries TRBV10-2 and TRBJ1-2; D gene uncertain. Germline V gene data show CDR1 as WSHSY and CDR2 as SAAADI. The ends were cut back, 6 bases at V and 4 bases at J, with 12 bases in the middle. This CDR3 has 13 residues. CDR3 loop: CASSVSRSYGYTF. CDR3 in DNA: TGCGCCAGCAGCGTCTCCAGGTCCTATGGCTACACCTTC.

CDR3 loop: CASSVAAGGKRDEQFF. CDR3 sequence (DNA): TGTGCCAGCAGCGTAGCTGCGGGGGGAAAAAGGGATGAGCAGTTCTTC. This chain connects TRBV9 to TRBJ2-1, with TRBD2 identical over 8 bases. Germline CDR1 and CDR2: SGDLS and YYNGEE. The CDR3 runs to 16 residues. V trimming: 0 bases; J trimming: 8 bases; junction bases outside the gene matches: 10.

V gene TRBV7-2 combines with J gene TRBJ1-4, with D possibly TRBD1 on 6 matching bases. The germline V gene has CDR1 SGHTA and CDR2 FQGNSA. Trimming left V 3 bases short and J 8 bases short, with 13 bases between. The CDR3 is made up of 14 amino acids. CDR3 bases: TGTGCCAGCAGCTTTGACAGGCACCGAGAAAAACTGTTTTTT. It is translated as CASSFDRHREKLFF.

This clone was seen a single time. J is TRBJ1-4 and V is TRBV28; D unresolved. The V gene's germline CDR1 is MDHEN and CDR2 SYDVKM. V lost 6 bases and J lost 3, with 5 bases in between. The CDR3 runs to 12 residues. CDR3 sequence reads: CASSPSNEKLFF. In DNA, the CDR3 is TGTGCCAGCAGCCCGTCTAATGAAAAACTGTTTTTT.

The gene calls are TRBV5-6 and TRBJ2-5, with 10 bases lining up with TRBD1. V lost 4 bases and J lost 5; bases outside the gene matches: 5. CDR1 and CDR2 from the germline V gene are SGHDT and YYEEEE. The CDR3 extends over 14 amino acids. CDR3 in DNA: TGTGCCAGCAGCAATGACAGGGGGCAGGAGACCCAGTACTTC. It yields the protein CASSNDRGQETQYF. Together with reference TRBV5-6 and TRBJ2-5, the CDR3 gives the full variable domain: DAGVTQSPTHLIKTRGQQVTLRCSPKSGHDTVSWYQQALGQGPQFIFQYYEEEERQRGNFPDRFSGHQFPNYSSELNVNALLLGDSALYLCASSNDRGQETQYFGPGTRLLVL.

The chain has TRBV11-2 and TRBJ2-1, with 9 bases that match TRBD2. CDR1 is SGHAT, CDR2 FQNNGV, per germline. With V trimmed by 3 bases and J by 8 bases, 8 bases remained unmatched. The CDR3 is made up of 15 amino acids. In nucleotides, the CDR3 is TGTGCCAGCAGCTTGGCCGGGACTAGCAACGATGAGCAGTTCTTC. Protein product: CASSLAGTSNDEQFF.

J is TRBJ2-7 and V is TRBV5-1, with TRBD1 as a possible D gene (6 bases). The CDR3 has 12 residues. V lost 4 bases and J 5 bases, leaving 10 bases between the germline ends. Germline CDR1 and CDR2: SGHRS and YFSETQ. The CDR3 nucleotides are TGCGCCAGCAGCCGCAGGGGAGACGAGCAGTACTTC. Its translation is CASSRRGDEQYF.

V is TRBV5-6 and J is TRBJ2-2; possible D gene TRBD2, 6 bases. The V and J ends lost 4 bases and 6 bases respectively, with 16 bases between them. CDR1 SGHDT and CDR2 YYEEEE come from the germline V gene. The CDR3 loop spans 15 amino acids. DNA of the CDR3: TGTGCCAGCAGCCCCCCGGGGGTTAGGGCCGGGGAGCTGTTTTTT. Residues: CASSPPGVRAGELFF.

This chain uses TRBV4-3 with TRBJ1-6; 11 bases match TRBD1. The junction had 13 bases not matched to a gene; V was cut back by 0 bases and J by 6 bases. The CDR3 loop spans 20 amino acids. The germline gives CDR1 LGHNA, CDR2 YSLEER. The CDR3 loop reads CASSQDLLGTGGILNSPLHF. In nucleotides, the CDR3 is TGCGCCAGCAGCCAAGATCTACTAGGGACAGGGGGGATTCTTAATTCACCCCTCCACTTT.

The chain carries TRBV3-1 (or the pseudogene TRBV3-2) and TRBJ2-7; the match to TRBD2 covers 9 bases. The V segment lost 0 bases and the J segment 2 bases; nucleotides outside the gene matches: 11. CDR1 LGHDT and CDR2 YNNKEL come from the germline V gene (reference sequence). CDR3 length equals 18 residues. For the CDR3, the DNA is TGTGCCAGCAGCCAAGATAGGCTAGCGGGACCCTCGACCTACGAGCAGTACTTC. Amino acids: CASSQDRLAGPSTYEQYF.

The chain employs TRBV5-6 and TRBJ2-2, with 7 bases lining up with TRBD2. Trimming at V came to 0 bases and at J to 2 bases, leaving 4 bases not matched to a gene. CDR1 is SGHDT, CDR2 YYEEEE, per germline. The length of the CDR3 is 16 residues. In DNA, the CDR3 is TGTGCCAGCAGCTTGGCGGGGGGAAGTAACACCGGGGAGCTGTTTTTT. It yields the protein CASSLAGGSNTGELFF.

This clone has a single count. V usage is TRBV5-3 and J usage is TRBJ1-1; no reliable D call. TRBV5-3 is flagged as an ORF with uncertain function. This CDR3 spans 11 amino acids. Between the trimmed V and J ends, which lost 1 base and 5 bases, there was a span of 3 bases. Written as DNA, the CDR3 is TGTGCCAGAAGCTTGCGGACTGAAGCTTTCTTT. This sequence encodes CARSLRTEAFF.

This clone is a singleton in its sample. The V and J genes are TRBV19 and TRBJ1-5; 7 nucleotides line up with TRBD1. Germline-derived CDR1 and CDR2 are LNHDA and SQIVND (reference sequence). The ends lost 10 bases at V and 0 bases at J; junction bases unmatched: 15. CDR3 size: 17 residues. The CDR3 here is CATFDRVGAYSNQPQHF. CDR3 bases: TGTGCCACCTTCGACAGGGTAGGGGCTTATAGCAATCAGCCCCAGCATTTT.

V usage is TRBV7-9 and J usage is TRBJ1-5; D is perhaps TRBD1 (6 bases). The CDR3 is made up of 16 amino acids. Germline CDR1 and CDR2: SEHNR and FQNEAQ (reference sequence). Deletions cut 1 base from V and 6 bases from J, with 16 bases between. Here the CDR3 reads CASSLGDGPRGQPQHF. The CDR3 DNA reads TGTGCCAGCAGCTTAGGGGACGGCCCCAGGGGTCAGCCCCAGCATTTT.

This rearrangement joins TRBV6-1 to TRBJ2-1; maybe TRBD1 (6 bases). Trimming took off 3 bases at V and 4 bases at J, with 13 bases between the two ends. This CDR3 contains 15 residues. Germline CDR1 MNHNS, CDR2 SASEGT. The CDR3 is CASSDRDTQYNEQFF. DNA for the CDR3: TGTGCCAGCAGTGACCGGGACACCCAATACAATGAGCAGTTCTTC.

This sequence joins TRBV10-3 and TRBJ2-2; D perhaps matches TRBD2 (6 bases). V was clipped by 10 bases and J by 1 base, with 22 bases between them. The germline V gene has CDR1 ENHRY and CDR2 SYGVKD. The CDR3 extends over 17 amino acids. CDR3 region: CATGASLARKNTGELFF. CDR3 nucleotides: TGTGCCACCGGGGCTTCACTAGCACGCAAGAACACCGGGGAGCTGTTTTTT.

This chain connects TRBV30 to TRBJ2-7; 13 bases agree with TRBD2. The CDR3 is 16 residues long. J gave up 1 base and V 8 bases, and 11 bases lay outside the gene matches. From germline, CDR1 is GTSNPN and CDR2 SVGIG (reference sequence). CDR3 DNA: TGTGCCCCCTCAGGGACTAGCGGGACCCCTTCCTACGAGCAGTACTTC. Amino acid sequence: CAPSGTSGTPSYEQYF.

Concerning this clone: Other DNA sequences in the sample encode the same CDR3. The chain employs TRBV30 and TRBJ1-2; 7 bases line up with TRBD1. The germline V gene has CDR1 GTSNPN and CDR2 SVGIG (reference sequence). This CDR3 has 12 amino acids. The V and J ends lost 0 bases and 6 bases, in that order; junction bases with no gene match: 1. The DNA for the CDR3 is TGTGCCTGGAGTGTTGACAGGGATGGCTACACCTTC. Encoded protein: CAWSVDRDGYTF.

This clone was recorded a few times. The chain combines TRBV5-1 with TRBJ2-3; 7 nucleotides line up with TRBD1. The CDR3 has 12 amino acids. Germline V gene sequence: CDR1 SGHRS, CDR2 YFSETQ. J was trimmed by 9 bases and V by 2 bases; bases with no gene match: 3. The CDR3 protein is CASSFDRDTQYF. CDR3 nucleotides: TGCGCCAGCAGCTTTGACAGGGACACGCAGTATTTT.